This section outlines one TCR beta chain sequence together with its context. The antigen is unknown. With 0 bases removed from V and 3 bases from J, the gap between germline ends came to 10 bases. This CDR3 spans 14 amino acids. Germline-derived CDR1 and CDR2 are SGDLS and YYNGEE. This entry belongs to a study of early stage breast cancer tumors. In the study overall: Of roughly 17 invasive breast tumors, about a dozen were hormone receptor-positive, HER2-negative. Around 9.8-fold was the mean read coverage per sample.

Findings and limits, study-wide: Tumors had roughly 2.5-fold higher T cell density than normal breast. Enriched TCRB sequences shared across patients were mostly commonly generated sequences.

Generated by immunoSEQ multiplex PCR, the TCRdb table keeps only in-frame clones and is missing some. This sample yields about 24,000 clones, of which 60% to 70% are seen a single time; about 10% belongs to the top ten. The sample consisted of breast tumor tissue. The receptor was derived from a person in their sixties with breast cancer. This rearrangement joins TRBV9 to TRBJ2-7; TRBD2 is a possible D gene (6 bases). CDR3 residues: CASSVELAGYEQYF. In nucleotides, the CDR3 is TGTGCCAGCAGCGTAGAACTAGCCGGCTACGAGCAGTACTTC. Full variable domain (rest looked up from reference TRBV9 and TRBJ2-7): DSGVTQTPKHLITATGQRVTLRCSPRSGDLSVYWYQQSLDQGLQFLIQYYNGEERAKGNILERFSAQQFPDLHSELNLSSLELGDSALYFCASSVELAGYEQYFGPGTRLTVT.